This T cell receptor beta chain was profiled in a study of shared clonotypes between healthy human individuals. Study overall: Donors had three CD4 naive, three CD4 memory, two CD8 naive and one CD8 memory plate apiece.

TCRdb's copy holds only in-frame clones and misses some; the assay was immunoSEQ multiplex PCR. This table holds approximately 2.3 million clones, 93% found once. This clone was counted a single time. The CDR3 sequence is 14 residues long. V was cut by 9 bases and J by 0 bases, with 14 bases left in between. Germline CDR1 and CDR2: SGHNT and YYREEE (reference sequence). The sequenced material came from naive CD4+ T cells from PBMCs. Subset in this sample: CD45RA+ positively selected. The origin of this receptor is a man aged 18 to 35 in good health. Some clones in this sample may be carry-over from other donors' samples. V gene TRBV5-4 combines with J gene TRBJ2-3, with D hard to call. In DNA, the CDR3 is TGTGCCACCGCTCAGAGTGCTAGCACAGATACGCAGTATTTT. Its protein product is CATAQSASTDTQYF.